This record concerns one T cell receptor beta chain sequence. This sample is drawn from a study of T cells after somatic rescue of genetic block. J was trimmed by 2 bases and V by 3 bases; bases with no gene match: 5. The CDR3 runs to 16 residues. Germline V lookup: CDR1 ENHRY, CDR2 SYGVKD. This table comes from immunoSEQ multiplex PCR, and its TCRdb copy is limited to in-frame clones, with some not included. The sample records 12,000 or so clones, around 73% being singletons. The sample was peripheral blood mononuclear cells (PBMCs). The source is a boy aged 5-17 years. The chain combines TRBV10-3 with TRBJ2-3; 10 bases map to TRBD2. The CDR3 nucleotides read TGTGCCATCAGTGACGTGACTAGCGGGTACACAGATACGCAGTATTTT. Translating it yields CAISDVTSGYTDTQYF.